This T cell receptor beta chain was sequenced during a study of shared clonotypes between healthy human individuals. This CDR3 region has 15 residues. Germline V gene sequence: CDR1 MGHRA, CDR2 YSYEKL. Trimming left V 6 bases short and J 4 bases short, with 16 bases between. CD45RO-negative CD8 cells positively selected for CCR7 made up the naive population, which excluded terminally differentiated effector memory CD45RA+ cells. Profiling relied on immunoSEQ multiplex PCR, and the TCRdb table lists in-frame clones only, not all of them. The sample lists about 680,000 clones; 92% were seen once. The material sequenced was naive CD8+ T cells sorted from blood. This receptor was taken from a man aged 25 to 40 in good health. The V and J genes are TRBV4-1 and TRBJ2-1; D might be TRBD2 (6 bases). The CDR3 loop reads CASSLSAGTYNEQFF. The CDR3 nucleotides are TGCGCCAGCAGTCTCAGTGCGGGGACGTACAATGAGCAGTTCTTC.